This passage covers 6 T cell receptor beta chains from one sample sequenced in a study of cytotoxic CD8 clonotypes in ibrutinib-treated CLL. Generated by immunoSEQ multiplex PCR, the TCRdb table keeps only in-frame clones and is missing some. The sample yields 300,000 to 350,000 clones, around four fifths seen once. The sequencing here drew on PBMCs, taken before ibrutinib treatment. The receptors come from a human donor with chronic lymphocytic leukemia.

V usage is TRBV18 and J usage is TRBJ2-7, with 10 bases that match TRBD1. CDR1 and CDR2 from the germline V gene are KGHSH and LQKENI. The CDR3 runs 15 residues. With 0 bases clipped from V and 2 bases from J, the junction kept 1 base outside the gene matches. CDR3 bases: TGTGCCAGCTCACCACCGGGACAGGGGACCTACGAGCAGTACTTC. Translation gives CASSPPGQGTYEQYF.

The rearrangement joins TRBV27 to TRBJ2-4; D may be TRBD2 (5 bases). CDR3 size: 15 residues. Trimming took off 5 bases at V and 0 bases at J, with 11 bases between the two ends. Germline V gene lookup returns CDR1 MNHEY and CDR2 SMNVEV (reference sequence). Here the CDR3 reads CASSKEGVAKNIQYF. The CDR3 coding sequence is TGTGCCAGCAGTAAAGAGGGAGTAGCCAAAAACATTCAGTACTTC.

This chain links TRBV5-4 with TRBJ2-7; maybe TRBD2 (6 bases). CDR1 is SGHNT and CDR2 is YYREEE in the germline V gene (reference sequence). V lost 3 bases and J lost 7, with 20 bases in between. The CDR3 has 15 amino acids. CDR3 coding DNA: TGTGCCAGCAGCTCGCGGATGGGGGGAGAATGGGAGCAGTACTTC. This encodes CASSSRMGGEWEQYF. Full variable domain (remainder filled in from reference TRBV5-4 and TRBJ2-7): ETGVTQSPTHLIKTRGQQVTLRCSSQSGHNTVSWYQQALGQGPQFIFQYYREEENGRGNFPPRFSGLQFPNYSSELNVNALELDDSALYLCASSSRMGGEWEQYFGPGTRLTVT.

Remarks on this clone: This CDR3 is also generated by other DNA sequences in the sample. The chain combines TRBV7-2 with TRBJ2-7; tentative D call: TRBD2 (6 bases). This CDR3 comprises 13 residues. The germline CDR1 and CDR2 sequences are SGHTA and FQGNSA. Trimming shortened V by 5 bases and J by 3 bases, and 11 bases separated the two germline ends. CDR3 in DNA: TGTGCCAGCAGCCCTCCGGGAGTCTACGAGCAGTACTTC. Protein product: CASSPPGVYEQYF.

The CDR3 reads CASSPPAEVIHEQYF. DNA of the CDR3: TGTGCCAGCTCACCACCAGCGGAGGTAATTCACGAGCAGTACTTC. This chain uses TRBV18 with TRBJ2-7; weak D call: TRBD2 (5 bases). The CDR3 is made up of 15 amino acids. Per germline, CDR1 KGHSH and CDR2 LQKENI. The V gene lost 0 bases and the J gene lost 5 bases, with 14 bases spanning the gap.

The chain links TRBV5-5 to TRBJ1-4, with D possibly being TRBD1 (5 bases). CDR3 length: 16 residues. Germline V gene data show CDR1 as SGHKS and CDR2 as YYEKEE (reference sequence). V was pared by 1 base and J by 0 bases, with 10 bases between. CDR3 coding DNA: TGTGCCAGCAGCTTGTCCAGGGATGCAACTAATGAAAAACTGTTTTTT. Translated, it gives CASSLSRDATNEKLFF.